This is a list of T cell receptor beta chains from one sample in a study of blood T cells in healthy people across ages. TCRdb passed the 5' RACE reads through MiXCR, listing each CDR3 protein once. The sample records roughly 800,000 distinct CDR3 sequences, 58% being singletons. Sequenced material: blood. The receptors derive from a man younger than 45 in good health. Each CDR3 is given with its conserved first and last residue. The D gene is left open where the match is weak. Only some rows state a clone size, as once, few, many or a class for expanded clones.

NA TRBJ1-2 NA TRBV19 TGTGCCAGTAGTACTGGGGCAGTCTATGGCTACACCTTC CASSTGAVYGYTF
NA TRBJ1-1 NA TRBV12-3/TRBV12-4 TGTGCCAGCAGTTTATATAAAGGAAGTGAAGCTTTCTTT CASSLYKGSEAFF
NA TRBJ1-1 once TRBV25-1 TGTGCCAGCAGTGAATCTAAGACTGAAGCTTTCTTT CASSESKTEAFF
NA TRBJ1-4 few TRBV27 TGTGCCAGCAGTTTTTTGGGGAGAGAAAAACTGTTTTTT CASSFLGREKLFF
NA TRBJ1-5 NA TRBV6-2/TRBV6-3 TGTGCCAGCAGTGCAACAGGGCGCAATCAGCCCCAGCATTTT CASSATGRNQPQHF
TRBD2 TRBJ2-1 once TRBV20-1 TGCAGTGCTAGTGCGGGGGGGGCCTTCAGTGAGCAGTTCTTC CSASAGGAFSEQFF
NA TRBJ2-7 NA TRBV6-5 TGTGCCAGCAGAACGGACCCCAACTCCTACGAGCAGTACTTC CASRTDPNSYEQYF
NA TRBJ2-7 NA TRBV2 TGTGCCAGCAGTGGCGAACAGGGATCGGGCTCCTACGAGCAGTACTTC CASSGEQGSGSYEQYF
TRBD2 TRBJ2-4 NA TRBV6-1 TGTGCCAGCGGCAGCCCGGGACTATCTATAGCCAAAAACATTCAGTACTTC CASGSPGLSIAKNIQYF
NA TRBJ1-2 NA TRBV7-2 TGTGCCAGCAGCCTCCTCGGACAGCCTAACTATGGCTACACCTTC CASSLLGQPNYGYTF
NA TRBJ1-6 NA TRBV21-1 TGTGCCAGCAGCAAAGTCCCCTCTAAGGAGGGCTCCTATAATTCACCCCTCCACTTT CASSKVPSKEGSYNSPLHF
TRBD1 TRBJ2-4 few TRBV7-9 TGTGCCAGCGGTAACCGAGGGGGCGGCATTCAGTACTTC CASGNRGGGIQYF
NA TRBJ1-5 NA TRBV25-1 TGTGCCAGCAGCTTTACAGGGAGTAATCAGCCCCAGCATTTT CASSFTGSNQPQHF
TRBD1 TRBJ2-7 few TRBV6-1 TGTGCCAGCGGAGGGACAGGGGTGAACGAGCAGTACTTC CASGGTGVNEQYF
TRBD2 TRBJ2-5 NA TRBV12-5 TGTGCGCAGCATGGGCCTGGGGGGGCCCAGTACTTC CAQHGPGGAQYF
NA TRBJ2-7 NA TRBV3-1 TGTGCCAGCAGCCCCGAGGTCCGGGACTACGAGCAGTACTTC CASSPEVRDYEQYF
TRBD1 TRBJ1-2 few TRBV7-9 TGTGCCAGCAGCGTAGGGACAGGGGTTGGCTACACCTTC CASSVGTGVGYTF
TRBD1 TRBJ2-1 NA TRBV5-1 TGCGCCAGCAGCTCGACAGGGGCTACGGATGAGCAGTTCTTC CASSSTGATDEQFF
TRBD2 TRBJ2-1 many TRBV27 TGTGCCAGCAGTTTTGAGGCGGGAGTGAACAATGAGCAGTTCTTC CASSFEAGVNNEQFF
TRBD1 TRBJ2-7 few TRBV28 TGTGCCAGCAGGAGACAGGGGGCGCTTAGGTACGAGCAGTACTTC CASRRQGALRYEQYF
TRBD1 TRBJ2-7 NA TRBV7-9 TGTGCCAGCAGCTACCCTGGACAGGGGGCCTACGAGCAGTACTTC CASSYPGQGAYEQYF
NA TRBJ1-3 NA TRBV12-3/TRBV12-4 TGTGCCAGCAGTCTCCGCCGTAAGCAGTCTGGAAACACCATATATTTT CASSLRRKQSGNTIYF
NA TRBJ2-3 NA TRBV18 TGTGCCAGCTCACCAGGGACCATCGGCACCCCAGATACGCAGTATTTT CASSPGTIGTPDTQYF
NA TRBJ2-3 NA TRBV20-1 TGCAGTGTTCATCGGGCGCAATCTAGCACAGATACGCAGTATTTT CSVHRAQSSTDTQYF
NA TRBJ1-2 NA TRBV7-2 TGTGCCAGCAGCCGGGGGACCGGGACTAACTATGGCTACACCTTC CASSRGTGTNYGYTF
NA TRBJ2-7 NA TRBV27 TGTGCCAGCAGCTTTCAGGGGGGCCTCTCCTACGAGCAGTACTTC CASSFQGGLSYEQYF
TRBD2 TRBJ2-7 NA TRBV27 TGTGCCAGCAGTCCCAGCGGGAGAGAGCAGTACTTC CASSPSGREQYF
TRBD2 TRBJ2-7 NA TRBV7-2 TGTGCCAGCAGCTTGGGACTAGCTGACTACCTGGGCTACGAGCAGTACTTC CASSLGLADYLGYEQYF
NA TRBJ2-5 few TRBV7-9 TGTGCCAGCAGCCCGACACCCGTGCATGAGCAGTACTTC CASSPTPVHEQYF
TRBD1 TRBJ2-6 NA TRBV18 TGTGCCAGCTCACCCACGGGACAGGGCTACGGGGCCAACGTCCTGACTTTC CASSPTGQGYGANVLTF
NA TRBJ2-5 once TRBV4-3 TGCGCCAGCAGCCAGGAACTACAGGGAGGTGAGCAGTACTTC CASSQELQGGEQYF
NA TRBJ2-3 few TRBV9 TGTGCCAGCAGCGTAGTTGAGGAAGATACGCAGTATTTT CASSVVEEDTQYF
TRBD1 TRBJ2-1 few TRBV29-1 TGCAGCGTAGATGGACAGGGCGGCAATGAGCAGTTCTTC CSVDGQGGNEQFF
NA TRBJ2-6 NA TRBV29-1 TGCAGCGTTCTCTCTGGGGCCGACGTCCTGACTTTC CSVLSGADVLTF
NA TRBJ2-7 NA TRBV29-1 TGCAGCGTTGAAGGCCAGGGGGGTGACTACGAGCAGTACTTC CSVEGQGGDYEQYF